These 15 T cell receptor beta chains came from one sample sequenced in a study of shared clonotypes between healthy human individuals. Assay used: immunoSEQ multiplex PCR; TCRdb lists only in-frame clones, some missing. In the table there are roughly 500,000 clones, around 75% of which are singletons. The sample taken for sequencing was PBMCs. The receptors here all came from a middle-aged woman in good health. Some clones in this sample may be carry-over from other donors' samples.

The genes are TRBV27 and TRBJ2-3; the D gene is possibly TRBD2 (6 bases). V lost 5 bases and J 7 bases, leaving 22 bases between the germline ends. Germline CDR1 MNHEY, CDR2 SMNVEV (reference sequence). This CDR3 comprises 16 residues. The CDR3 is CASSPLWGVAEYTQYF. DNA for the CDR3: TGTGCCAGCAGTCCTCTTTGGGGAGTAGCGGAATATACGCAGTATTTT.

The chain combines TRBV5-6 with TRBJ2-5, with 8 bases aligning to TRBD2. The V gene end was trimmed by 4 bases and the J gene end by 2 bases; junction bases not matched to a gene: 7. Germline assignment: CDR1 SGHDT and CDR2 YYEEEE. The CDR3 is made up of 15 amino acids. The CDR3 sequence: CASSPTAGVQETQYF. CDR3 nucleotides: TGTGCCAGCAGCCCCACAGCGGGAGTTCAAGAGACCCAGTACTTC.

The table lists this clone with a count of one. CDR3 sequence: CASSQSLGQNQPQHF. DNA of the CDR3: TGCGCCAGCAGCCAGTCCCTGGGACAGAATCAGCCCCAGCATTTT. V is TRBV4-1 and J is TRBJ1-5, with 7 bases lining up with TRBD1. With 3 bases clipped from V and 4 bases from J, the junction kept 6 bases outside the gene matches. CDR1 MGHRA and CDR2 YSYEKL come from the germline V gene. This CDR3 has 15 amino acids.

The chain joins TRBV7-2 to TRBJ2-5, with D unclear. Germline lookup yields CDR1 SGHTA and CDR2 FQGNSA. The CDR3 loop spans 13 amino acids. V lost 5 bases to trimming and J lost 9 bases, with 16 bases between them. CDR3 sequence reads: CASSRSVNSAQYF. In DNA, the CDR3 is TGTGCCAGCAGCAGATCCGTGAATTCGGCCCAGTACTTC.

J is TRBJ2-3 and V is TRBV7-3, with D uncertain. Between the trimmed V and J ends, which lost 5 bases and 1 base, there was a span of 13 bases. CDR3 size: 15 residues. In germline, CDR1 is SGHTA, CDR2 FQGTGA. CDR3 amino acids: CASSVNGRGTDTQYF. CDR3 nucleotides: TGTGCCAGCAGCGTTAACGGCCGGGGCACAGATACGCAGTATTTT.

The chain recombines TRBV30 with TRBJ2-1; 10 nucleotides align to TRBD2. The CDR3 sequence is 18 residues long. Losses at the gene ends were 1 base for V and 0 bases for J; bases not matched to a gene: 9. Germline V gene lookup returns CDR1 GTSNPN and CDR2 SVGIG (reference sequence). CDR3 residues: CAWSGGASGSVSYNEQFF. DNA for the CDR3: TGTGCCTGGAGTGGTGGGGCTAGCGGGAGTGTCTCCTACAATGAGCAGTTCTTC.

This chain links TRBV7-9 with TRBJ2-5; 10 bases match TRBD1. Per the germline V gene, CDR1 is SEHNR and CDR2 is FQNEAQ (reference sequence). V shed 0 bases, J shed 4 bases, and the junction held 2 bases outside the gene matches. This CDR3 has 15 residues. Here the CDR3 DNA reads TGTGCCAGCAGCTTAGCTGGACAGGGGGTAGAGACCCAGTACTTC. It yields the protein CASSLAGQGVETQYF. Looking up the rest from reference TRBV7-9 and TRBJ2-5 gives the full variable domain: DTGVSQNPRHKITKRGQNVTFRCDPISEHNRLYWYRQTLGQGPEFLTYFQNEAQLEKSRLLSDRFSAERPKGSFSTLEIQRTEQGDSAMYLCASSLAGQGVETQYFGPGTRLLVL.

The chain links TRBV27 to TRBJ2-7; 7 bases are shared with TRBD2. The germline gives CDR1 MNHEY, CDR2 SMNVEV (reference sequence). J was trimmed by 3 bases and V by 4 bases; bases with no gene match: 3. The CDR3 covers 13 residues. This chain's CDR3 is CASSYSGVYEQYF. DNA of the CDR3: TGTGCCAGCAGTTACAGCGGGGTCTACGAGCAGTACTTC.

The J gene is TRBJ2-5, the V gene TRBV28; 8 positions agree with TRBD1. With 4 bases clipped from V and 1 base from J, the junction kept 8 bases outside the gene matches. The CDR3 runs 16 residues. Germline-derived CDR1 and CDR2 are MDHEN and SYDVKM. DNA for the CDR3: TGTGCCAGCAGTTCCGACCCGACAGGGGCCCAAGAGACCCAGTACTTC. It is translated as CASSSDPTGAQETQYF.

This clone was picked up many times. The chain has TRBV20-1 and TRBJ2-7; D is tentatively TRBD1 or TRBD2 (5 bases each). The length of the CDR3 is 11 residues. The V end was cut by 5 bases, the J end by 7 bases, with 12 bases between. Germline V gene lookup returns CDR1 DFQATT and CDR2 SNEGSKA (reference sequence). CDR3 bases: TGCAGTGCTGGGGGTCCCCTGGAGCAGTACTTC. Its translation: CSAGGPLEQYF.

The chain recombines TRBV7-3 with TRBJ2-2; D might be TRBD1 or TRBD2, each matching 5 bases. CDR1 is SGHTA and CDR2 is FQGTGA in the germline V gene. V was shortened by 5 bases and J by 1 base, with 17 bases between the two germline ends. This CDR3 is 17 amino acids long. The CDR3 loop reads CASSPRFGGMNTGELFF. The CDR3, as DNA: TGTGCCAGCAGCCCCCGGTTTGGGGGTATGAACACCGGGGAGCTGTTTTTT.

The rearrangement joins TRBV27 to TRBJ2-7, with D perhaps given as TRBD1 or TRBD2 (6 bases each). Trimming stripped 2 bases from V and 12 bases from J, with 17 bases between. In germline, CDR1 is MNHEY, CDR2 SMNVEV (reference sequence). CDR3 length: 13 residues. CDR3 protein: CASSLAGHGFPYF. Written as DNA, the CDR3 is TGTGCCAGCAGTTTAGCGGGACATGGGTTCCCGTACTTC.

The chain links TRBV28 to TRBJ1-2, with TRBD1 matching 9 bases. V lost 6 bases and J lost 7; bases outside the gene matches: 9. Per the germline V gene, CDR1 is MDHEN and CDR2 is SYDVKM. The CDR3 is 14 residues long. In DNA, the CDR3 is TGTGCCAGCAGCCCCGGGACAGGGAATTTTGGCTACACCTTC. Encoded protein: CASSPGTGNFGYTF.

The rearrangement links TRBV6-5 to TRBJ1-1; 7 nucleotides agree with TRBD1. Germline CDR1 is MNHEY and CDR2 is SVGAGI. The CDR3 loop spans 11 amino acids. The CDR3 DNA reads as TGTGCTGGGGACAGTAACTCTGAAGCTTTCTTT. The encoded protein is CAGDSNSEAFF.

CDR3 sequence reads: CASSEGMNTEAFF. The DNA of the CDR3 is TGTGCCAGCAGTGAGGGCATGAACACTGAAGCTTTCTTT. The chain joins TRBV2 to TRBJ1-1; no firm D call. Per germline, CDR1 SNHLY and CDR2 FYNNEI. V lost 3 bases to trimming and J lost 0 bases, with 5 bases between them. The CDR3 is made up of 13 amino acids.